This TCR beta chain originates from a study of shared clonotypes between healthy human individuals. Study-wide background: Samples came from a couple of female and a few male donors aged 18 to 49.

Deletions cut 4 bases from V and 0 bases from J, with 16 bases between. Germline CDR1 is MDHEN and CDR2 is SYDVKM. The length of the CDR3 is 16 residues. TCRdb's copy holds only in-frame clones and misses some; the assay was immunoSEQ multiplex PCR. The repertoire includes approximately 1.4 million clones, approximately 98% of them detected once, and about 0.42% sits in the top ten. All donors were healthy HIV-negative adults lacking recent acute infections or vaccinations. From CD4+ cells came CD45RA+ naive and CD45RA-negative memory subsets. Regarding this clone: Antigen: not known.

Study conclusions and caveats: Despite large depth, sorted-subset datasets appeared incompletely sequenced.

Sequenced: naive CD4+ T cells sorted from blood. Regarding subset: CD45RA+ positively selected. The V gene is TRBV28, the J gene TRBJ2-7; no clear D gene. The origin of this receptor is a man aged 25 to 45 in good health. The CDR3 region is CASSSFVGPSSYEQYF. The CDR3 region has the DNA TGTGCCAGCAGTTCCTTTGTGGGCCCTAGCTCCTACGAGCAGTACTTC.